The rows below give T cell receptor beta chains drawn from one sample of a study of cytomegalovirus exposure and HLA in healthy donors. The assay was immunoSEQ multiplex PCR, and TCRdb's table has in-frame clones only and misses some. The sample consists of 150,000 to 200,000 clones, 80% to 90% of them appearing once. Sequencing was done on a sample of PBMCs. Receptors were obtained from a male donor in good health and CMV-seronegative. Each CDR3 is given with its conserved first and last residue.

TRBV19	TRBJ2-6	CATEAVGVQGPSGANVLTF
TRBV28	TRBJ1-2	CASSTPGNRGYTF
TRBV12-5	TRBJ1-1	CASGQTTGSREAFF
TRBV29-1	TRBJ2-2	CSARKDSNPTGELFF
TRBV28	TRBJ2-7	CASSFKGISQYF
TRBV18	TRBJ2-1	CASSLGFSSYNEQFF
TRBV10-3	TRBJ2-3	CAISLAGGQSDTQYF
TRBV5-1	TRBJ2-2	CASSLGDTPAGELFF
TRBV5-6	TRBJ1-1	CASSPQGFRNTEAFF
TRBV5-1	TRBJ2-1	CASSLAIVAGEEQFF
TRBV19	TRBJ2-7	CASTWGQGAYEQYF
TRBV23-1	TRBJ2-7	CASTQDRADYEQYF
TRBV2	TRBJ2-7	CASRPGQGKQYF
TRBV7-9	TRBJ2-3	CASSLVSSSTDTQYF
TRBV7-9	TRBJ2-1	CASAGGTPYNEQFF
TRBV29-1	TRBJ2-5	CSVDKQETQYF
TRBV18	TRBJ2-5	CASSRLQGRQETQYF
TRBV5-6	TRBJ1-1	CASSSPPRGWGAEAFF
TRBV4-2	TRBJ2-6	CASSSYMDLSGANVLTF
TRBV7-9	TRBJ1-2	CASSDRDRGANNYGYPF
TRBV7-9	TRBJ1-2	CSSRLGSGTDRYGYTF
TRBV30	TRBJ1-2	CATGQGDYGYPF
TRBV4-1	TRBJ2-3	CASSPTSGVFTDTQYF
TRBV6-5	TRBJ2-7	CASSSGQDPSYEQYF
TRBV5-1	TRBJ2-5	CASSTDRGSRTQYF
TRBV12-5	TRBJ2-7	CASARDRIGEQYF
TRBV6-5	TRBJ2-7	CASSYAGENYEQYF
TRBV7-2	TRBJ2-5	CASSPGLAGGQETQYF
TRBV7-3	TRBJ2-1	CASSLYSYNEQFF
TRBV5-1	TRBJ1-4	CASSLGGTGQEKLFF
TRBV2	TRBJ2-1	CASLWTAGPRTYNEQFF
TRBV5-1	TRBJ1-1	CASSLRYGTEAFF
TRBV7-8	TRBJ2-7	CASSFWQDYSYEQYF
TRBV4-2	TRBJ2-5	CASSQASGTRWQETQYF
TRBV27	TRBJ2-3	CASSRWTKTDTQYF
TRBV6-1	TRBJ2-7	CASINLALLSYEQYF
TRBV6-5	TRBJ2-7	CASSPTGTGYGEQYF
TRBV7-9	TRBJ1-1	CSSSFQGASPPEAFF
TRBV11-2	TRBJ1-1	CASSLDRGAIITEAFF
TRBV28	TRBJ2-5	CASSFIGQQETQYF
TRBV29-1	TRBJ2-6	CSVTGSGANVLTF
TRBV5-1	TRBJ1-1	CASSTAGQGAEAFF